The 7 T cell receptor beta chains below come from one sample, sequenced in a study of blood T cell repertoires in COVID-19. Measured with immunoSEQ multiplex PCR; TCRdb has only the in-frame clones, and not every one. The table has over 200,000 clones, around 87% seen once; the top ten hold 2% to 2.5%. The sample taken for sequencing was peripheral blood. These receptors were obtained from a woman between 50 and 59 years old with acute or convalescent COVID-19.

The chain couples TRBV28 to TRBJ1-2; D perhaps matches TRBD1 (6 bases). Germline CDR1 reads MDHEN; CDR2 reads SYDVKM. V gave up 6 bases and J gave up 6 bases, with 11 bases separating them. There are 12 residues in the CDR3. CDR3 bases: TGTGCCAGCAGACCCACAGGGAATGGCTACACCTTC. Amino acids: CASRPTGNGYTF.

This clone has a single count. The J gene is TRBJ1-3, the V gene TRBV6-2 or TRBV6-3, with a tentative D call TRBD1 (5 bases). V was shortened by 5 bases and J by 0 bases, with 11 bases between the two germline ends. There are 15 residues in the CDR3. Germline V gene lookup returns CDR1 MNHEY and CDR2 SVGEGT. The DNA of the CDR3 is TGTGCCAGCAGTCTTGCGGGACTCTCTGGAAACACCATATATTTT. It encodes CASSLAGLSGNTIYF.

Only a few counts were recorded for this clone. Distinct nucleotide sequences in the sample also encode this CDR3. The chain uses TRBV28 and TRBJ2-7, with D possibly matching TRBD1 (6 bases). The germline gives CDR1 MDHEN, CDR2 SYDVKM. The CDR3 has 12 amino acids. Trimming took 3 bases from V and 4 from J, leaving 7 bases between them. CDR3: CASSLGAYEQYF. In nucleotides, the CDR3 is TGTGCCAGCAGTTTGGGGGCTTACGAGCAGTACTTC.

V and J are TRBV5-1 and TRBJ1-1; D gene ambiguous. The germline CDR1 and CDR2 sequences are SGHRS and YFSETQ. The CDR3 contains 15 residues. V was pared by 4 bases and J by 0 bases, with 13 bases between. The CDR3 sequence: CASSPEAGMNTEAFF. The CDR3 DNA is TGCGCCAGCAGCCCTGAGGCGGGTATGAACACTGAAGCTTTCTTT.

The rearrangement links TRBV30 to TRBJ1-3; D is uncertain. The CDR3 is made up of 15 amino acids. Germline lookup yields CDR1 GTSNPN and CDR2 SVGIG (reference sequence). V was clipped by 2 bases and J by 1 base, with 12 bases between them. The CDR3 bases are TGTGCCTGGAGTCCCCTCGACATATCTGGAAACACCATATATTTT. Translating gives CAWSPLDISGNTIYF.

This sequence joins TRBV11-3 and TRBJ2-3, with 8 bases fitting TRBD2. This CDR3 is 17 amino acids long. After removal of 0 bases from V and 2 bases from J, the junction contained 7 bases not matched to a gene. CDR1 and CDR2 from the germline V gene are SGHNT and YENEEA. CDR3 region: CASSLDASGWSTDTQYF. CDR3 sequence (DNA): TGTGCCAGCAGCTTAGATGCTAGCGGGTGGTCCACAGATACGCAGTATTTT.

This chain joins TRBV6-2 or TRBV6-3 and TRBJ2-1, with 8 bases matching TRBD1. The junction had 18 bases not matched to a gene; V was cut back by 5 bases and J by 6 bases. The CDR3 spans 18 residues. Germline V gene lookup returns CDR1 MNHEY and CDR2 SVGEGT. The CDR3 nucleotides are TGTGCCAGCAGTAACCGAAACCTCAGGGGGCCTAGGGGCAATGAGCAGTTCTTC. The encoded protein is CASSNRNLRGPRGNEQFF.